This TCR beta chain stems from a study of cytomegalovirus exposure and HLA in healthy donors. General study results and limits: The classifier reportedly diagnosed cytomegalovirus status with high sensitivity and specificity.

The primer mix had 60 Vbeta and 13 Jbeta primers. Measured with immunoSEQ multiplex PCR; TCRdb has only the in-frame clones, and not every one. The profile covers 110,000 to 150,000 clones, with roughly 80% appearing a single time and roughly 1.2% taken by the ten largest. In this sample, this clone turned up a few times. Its antigen is currently unknown. Germline CDR1 is MNHNS and CDR2 is SASEGT. Unmatched junction bases numbered 7, after V lost 4 bases and J lost 0 bases. The CDR3 extends over 18 amino acids. The sequencing sample was made of PBMCs. The TCR originated in a female donor in good health and CMV-seronegative. J is TRBJ2-3 and V is TRBV6-1; 13 positions match TRBD2. CDR3 in amino acids: CASSGWTSGSPSTDTQYF. The CDR3 DNA follows: TGTGCCAGCAGTGGATGGACTAGCGGGAGCCCCAGCACAGATACGCAGTATTTT.